The clone carrying this T cell receptor beta chain appeared once. In the original workflow: The authors estimated nucleated cell counts from reference gene primer amplification. TCRdb's copy holds only in-frame clones and misses some; the assay was immunoSEQ multiplex PCR. Clone size and the V and J calls come from that table; the DNA yielded D and trimming. The table records just under 65,000 clones, around 80% of them present only once. The Seattle patients, enrolled during active infection, were followed longitudinally. These data belong to a study of blood T cell repertoires in COVID-19. As for the study in general: Spain, Italy and the United States supplied samples that represented acute and convalescent COVID-19. PBMCs, B-cell-depleted T cells, or T cells were the source of the cDNA or gDNA that made up the material.

The receptor comes from a man in his 60s with COVID-19, enrolled during active disease. Sequencing was performed on peripheral blood.

This CDR3 is CASSRSGLHGSYEQYF. CDR3 DNA sequence: TGTGCCAGCTCACGATCAGGGTTGCATGGATCCTACGAGCAGTACTTC. The chain links TRBV18 to TRBJ2-7; D perhaps matches TRBD1 (5 bases). The germline gives CDR1 KGHSH, CDR2 LQKENI. Trimming pared 4 bases from V and 1 base from J, leaving 17 bases between. The CDR3 is 16 residues long.